The TCR beta chain under discussion was sequenced for a study of T cells after yellow fever vaccination. A 5'RACE template-switching step, the method used to make TCR cDNA, added a universal primer site and UMIs. TCRdb re-called the 5' RACE reads with MiXCR, one entry per CDR3 protein. The data hold approximately 510,000 distinct CDR3 sequences, with 21% observed a single time. Here the sequenced sample was PBMCs, taken around 3 weeks after the first yellow fever vaccination. This TCR derives from a young man who received the YFV17D yellow fever vaccine.

CDR3 DNA sequence: TGCGCCAGCAGCCAAGTAGGACAGGGCGTCGGATTGGAGACCCAGTACTTC. Protein product: CASSQVGQGVGLETQYF. V is TRBV4-1 and J is TRBJ2-5, with TRBD1 matching 8 bases. The CDR3 spans 17 residues. The germline gives CDR1 MGHRA, CDR2 YSYEKL. V gave up 1 base and J gave up 5 bases; unmatched junction bases: 12.